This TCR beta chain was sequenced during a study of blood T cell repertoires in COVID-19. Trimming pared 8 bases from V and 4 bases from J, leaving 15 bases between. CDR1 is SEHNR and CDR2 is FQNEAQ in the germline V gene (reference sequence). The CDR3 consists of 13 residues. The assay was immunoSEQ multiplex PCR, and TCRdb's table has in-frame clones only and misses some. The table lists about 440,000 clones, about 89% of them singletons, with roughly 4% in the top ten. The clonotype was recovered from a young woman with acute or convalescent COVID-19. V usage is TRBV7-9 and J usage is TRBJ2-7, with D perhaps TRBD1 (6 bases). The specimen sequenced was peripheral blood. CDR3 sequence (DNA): TGTGCCAGCCGAATTGGACAGCAGTACGAGCAGTACTTC. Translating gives CASRIGQQYEQYF.